Below are 3 T cell receptor beta chains sequenced from a single sample in a study of blood T cell repertoires in COVID-19. Sequencing was performed with immunoSEQ multiplex PCR; in TCRdb, only in-frame clones are kept and a portion is missing. The sample records approximately 270,000 clones, 87% being singletons. The sample was peripheral blood. These receptors were collected from a man between 18 and 29 years old with active or convalescent COVID-19.

Worth noting for this clone: Other DNA sequences of this sample code for an identical CDR3. This rearrangement joins TRBV5-1 to TRBJ1-1, with a possible D match to TRBD1 (6 bases). V shed 1 base and J shed 4 bases, with 14 bases lying between them. Germline V gives CDR1 SGHRS, CDR2 YFSETQ. The CDR3 runs to 15 residues. CDR3 sequence reads: CASSLYGGQGTEAFF. The DNA of the CDR3 is TGCGCCAGCAGCTTGTATGGGGGACAAGGCACTGAAGCTTTCTTT.

The chain couples TRBV19 to TRBJ2-2, with D hard to call. Germline CDR1 reads LNHDA; CDR2 reads SQIVND (reference sequence). This CDR3 is 14 amino acids long. V was cut by 1 base and J by 6 bases, with 9 bases left in between. CDR3 sequence (DNA): TGTGCCAGTAGTATAGGGGCCCAATCCGGGGAGCTGTTTTTT. Translating it yields CASSIGAQSGELFF. The full variable domain, completed using reference TRBV19 and TRBJ2-2, is DGGITQSPKYLFRKEGQNVTLSCEQNLNHDAMYWYRQDPGQGLRLIYYSQIVNDFQKGDIAEGYSVSREKKESFPLTVTSAQKNPTAFYLCASSIGAQSGELFFGEGSRLTVL.

The J gene is TRBJ2-5, the V gene TRBV9, with a weak D call TRBD2 (6 bases). Germline V CDR1 and CDR2: SGDLS, YYNGEE. V was trimmed by 3 bases and J by 2 bases, leaving 14 bases between them. The CDR3 totals 15 residues. The CDR3 reads CASSGTLGRQETQYF. DNA of the CDR3: TGTGCCAGCAGCGGCACCCTGGGGAGGCAAGAGACCCAGTACTTC.